This T cell receptor beta chain emerged from a study of blood T cells in healthy people across ages. Study-level results: Aged donors had fewer naive CD4+ cells and lower diversity than long-lived donors.

A second PCR, run for about 7 to 12 cycles, used a sample-barcoded 5' primer plus a J-beta primer mix. MiXCR, run by TCRdb on the 5' RACE reads, gives a single entry per CDR3 protein. The data hold some 760,000 distinct CDR3 sequences, with approximately 25% observed a single time. Donation came from healthy Caucasian individuals in Russia who were aged roughly 6 to 95. This clonotype has just a few counts. Its antigen is undetermined. Compared with germline, one end of the junction differs, possibly owing to a read error. In germline, CDR1 is SQVTM, CDR2 ANQGSEA. CDR3 size: 13 residues. The same data also contributed to another study, on T cells of mothers and their children. As reported in that work: A few healthy Caucasian mothers, along with their six children, were the donors. TCR recombination output is shaped by thymic selection similarly in related and unrelated pairs.

The chain uses TRBV29-1 and TRBJ2-5; D may be TRBD1 or TRBD2 (5 bases each). The receptor was derived from a boy aged 5-17 years in good health. The sequencing input was blood. In DNA, the CDR3 is TGCAGCGTTGAACAGTGGGACCAAGAGGCCCAGTACTTC. Translation: CSVEQWDQEAQYF.